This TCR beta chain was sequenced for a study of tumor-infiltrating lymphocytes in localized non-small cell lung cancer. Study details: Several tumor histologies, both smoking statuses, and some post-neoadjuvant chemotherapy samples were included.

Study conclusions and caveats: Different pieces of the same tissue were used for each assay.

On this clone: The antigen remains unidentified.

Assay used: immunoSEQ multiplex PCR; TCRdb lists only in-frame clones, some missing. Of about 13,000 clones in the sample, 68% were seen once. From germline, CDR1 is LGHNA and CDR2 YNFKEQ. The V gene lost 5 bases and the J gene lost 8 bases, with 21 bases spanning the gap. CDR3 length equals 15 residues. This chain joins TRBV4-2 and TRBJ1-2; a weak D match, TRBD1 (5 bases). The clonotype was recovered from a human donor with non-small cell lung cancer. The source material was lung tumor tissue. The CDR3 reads CASSAGRDDRMGYTF. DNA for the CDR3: TGTGCCAGCAGCGCGGGAAGGGACGACAGAATGGGCTACACCTTC.